This T cell receptor (beta chain) was retrieved from a study of OX40 agonist ivuxolimab in advanced cancers. Across the study: Administration of intravenous ivuxolimab to patients occurred every 2 weeks at 0.01 to 10 mg/kg. Allowance was made for prior anti-PD-1, anti-PD-L1 or anti-CTLA-4 therapy, and roughly 40% had some. Whole-study findings and limits: CD8+ T cells averaged more expanded clones than CD4+.

Trimming removed 4 bases at V and 0 bases at J, with 11 bases between. From germline, CDR1 is SNHLY and CDR2 FYNNEI. This CDR3 has 15 amino acids. Data came from immunoSEQ multiplex PCR; TCRdb stores just in-frame clones and leaves some out. This table has about 100,000 clones, roughly 95% appearing once. This clone has a single count. The antigen is unknown. The material sequenced was CD4+ or CD8+ T cells sorted from blood, taken in a trial of the OX40 agonist ivuxolimab. The source of this sequence is an adult with an advanced solid tumor such as melanoma, head and neck, liver or kidney cancer. The rearrangement joins TRBV2 to TRBJ2-3, with TRBD2 as a possible D gene (6 bases). CDR3 sequence: CASSGQGGSTDTQYF. CDR3 DNA sequence: TGTGCCAGCAGTGGGCAGGGAGGCAGCACAGATACGCAGTATTTT.